Following are 24 T cell receptor beta chains from one sample sequenced in a study of PD-L1 blockade in urothelial cancer. The time point was: pretreatment peripheral blood. Measured with immunoSEQ multiplex PCR; TCRdb has only the in-frame clones, and not every one. Here the sample spans approximately 67,000 clones, about 86% being singletons. Sequences were derived from PBMCs, sampled around atezolizumab (anti-PD-L1) treatment. These receptor sequences come from a man in his fifties or sixties with urothelial cancer.

This chain connects TRBV7-8 to TRBJ1-2; 9 bases map to TRBD1. The V and J ends lost 5 bases and 8 bases, in that order; junction bases with no gene match: 12. The V gene's germline CDR1 is SGHVS and CDR2 FQNEAQ. The CDR3 runs 15 residues. CDR3 region: CASSLGWYGTGGYTF. CDR3 sequence (DNA): TGTGCCAGCAGCCTCGGATGGTACGGGACAGGGGGCTACACCTTC. The full variable domain, completed using reference TRBV7-8 and TRBJ1-2, is GAGVSQSPRYKVAKRGQDVALRCDPISGHVSLFWYQQALGQGPEFLTYFQNEAQLDKSGLPSDRFFAERPEGSVSTLKIQRTQQEDSAVYLCASSLGWYGTGGYTFGSGTRLTVV.

This chain uses TRBV7-3 with TRBJ1-2; D uncertain. CDR1 is SGHTA and CDR2 is FQGTGA in the germline V gene. Trimming removed 2 bases from V and 2 bases from J, with 6 bases in between. This CDR3 has 13 residues. In nucleotides, the CDR3 is TGTGCCAGCAGCTTAGGTCGGAACTATGGCTACACCTTC. This gives the protein CASSLGRNYGYTF.

The V gene is TRBV4-2, the J gene TRBJ2-5; possibly TRBD2 for D (5 bases). The V end was cut by 4 bases, the J end by 9 bases, with 15 bases between. CDR1 is LGHNA, CDR2 YNFKEQ, per germline. The length of the CDR3 is 13 residues. Written as DNA, the CDR3 is TGTGCCAGCAGCCCCAGCCCCGGGCGGGCCCAGTACTTC. Its protein is CASSPSPGRAQYF.

This rearrangement joins TRBV4-1 to TRBJ1-2; 8 bases are a match to TRBD1. V lost 4 bases and J lost 4; bases outside the gene matches: 8. CDR3 length: 15 amino acids. The germline V gene has CDR1 MGHRA and CDR2 YSYEKL. The CDR3 sequence is CASSPLETGVYGYTF. In DNA form, the CDR3 reads TGCGCCAGCAGCCCCCTCGAGACAGGGGTCTATGGCTACACCTTC.

This chain connects TRBV10-3 to TRBJ1-1; D gene ambiguous. V shed 7 bases and J shed 1 base, with 13 bases lying between them. This CDR3 contains 14 residues. From germline, CDR1 is ENHRY and CDR2 SYGVKD. CDR3 residues: CAIKALGTNTEAFF. CDR3 nucleotides: TGTGCCATCAAGGCCCTAGGCACGAACACTGAAGCTTTCTTT.

The rearrangement joins TRBV5-4 to TRBJ2-1; unclear D gene. Germline V gives CDR1 SGHNT, CDR2 YYREEE (reference sequence). The CDR3 is made up of 15 amino acids. The V end lost 3 bases, the J end lost 0 bases, and 10 bases lay between the germline ends. The CDR3 loop is CASSWSVSSYNEQFF. DNA of the CDR3: TGTGCCAGCAGCTGGTCTGTGAGCTCCTACAATGAGCAGTTCTTC.

The chain joins TRBV28 to TRBJ1-1; D remains ambiguous. V was clipped by 2 bases and J by 0 bases, with 10 bases between them. The CDR3 has 15 residues. Germline V gene data show CDR1 as MDHEN and CDR2 as SYDVKM. The CDR3 bases are TGTGCCAGCAGTTTACCACAGTCAATGAACACTGAAGCTTTCTTT. Translation: CASSLPQSMNTEAFF.

The J gene is TRBJ2-1, the V gene TRBV30; TRBD2 matches 13 bases. The CDR3 extends over 15 amino acids. Germline CDR1 is GTSNPN and CDR2 is SVGIG (reference sequence). Trimming cost V 3 bases and J 4 bases; bases outside gene matches: 3. DNA of the CDR3: TGTGCCTGGAGCTTACTAGCGGGGGGGTACAATGAGCAGTTCTTC. It codes for CAWSLLAGGYNEQFF.

V gene TRBV7-2 combines with J gene TRBJ2-7; D gene unclear. Germline-derived CDR1 and CDR2 are SGHTA and FQGNSA. The V and J ends lost 2 bases and 3 bases respectively, with 11 bases between them. The CDR3 sequence is 14 residues long. Here the CDR3 reads CASSLSSFGYEQYF. The CDR3 coding sequence is TGTGCCAGCAGCTTATCTAGTTTCGGCTACGAGCAGTACTTC.

The chain recombines TRBV6-6 with TRBJ2-7; 8 bases align to TRBD1. The germline gives CDR1 MNHNY, CDR2 SVGAGI (reference sequence). CDR3 size: 16 residues. The V segment lost 2 bases and the J segment 7 bases; nucleotides outside the gene matches: 13. CDR3 residues: CASSYADRALGEEQYF. Here the CDR3 DNA reads TGTGCCAGCAGTTACGCGGACAGGGCCCTTGGGGAAGAGCAGTACTTC.

The chain recombines TRBV4-2 with TRBJ2-7; 8 bases agree with TRBD1. The CDR3 is made up of 14 amino acids. V shed 2 bases and J 5 bases; nucleotides not matched to a gene: 5. Germline V gene sequence: CDR1 LGHNA, CDR2 YNFKEQ. The CDR3 loop is CASSQFLTGDEQYF. The DNA of the CDR3 is TGTGCCAGCAGCCAATTTCTGACAGGGGACGAGCAGTACTTC.

This clone was observed a few times. The V and J genes are TRBV27 and TRBJ2-7; the D is unclear. V lost 8 bases to trimming and J lost 1 base, with 21 bases between them. Germline V lookup: CDR1 MNHEY, CDR2 SMNVEV (reference sequence). The CDR3 covers 16 residues. In DNA, the CDR3 is TGTGCCAGCGGCCCTTTTGGGCATACAGTGTCCTACGAGCAGTACTTC. As protein: CASGPFGHTVSYEQYF.

The rearrangement joins TRBV12-5 to TRBJ2-7; 15 positions match TRBD2. The CDR3 sequence is 23 residues long. Losses at the gene ends were 2 bases for V and 3 bases for J; bases not matched to a gene: 23. CDR1 LGHNT and CDR2 FRNRAP come from the germline V gene. The CDR3 is CASGLPRGGLGLAGGWAYYEQYF. CDR3 in DNA: TGTGCTAGTGGTTTGCCAAGGGGCGGGCTCGGACTAGCGGGGGGGTGGGCATACTACGAGCAGTACTTC.

The chain carries TRBV5-1 and TRBJ2-3; 11 bases line up with TRBD2. V dropped 5 bases and J dropped 2; count of bases not matched to a gene: 4. Germline values: CDR1 SGHRS, CDR2 YFSETQ. The CDR3 loop spans 15 amino acids. The CDR3 loop is CASRASGGNTDTQYF. CDR3 DNA sequence: TGCGCCAGCAGGGCTAGCGGGGGGAACACAGATACGCAGTATTTT.

The chain couples TRBV5-1 to TRBJ2-1; 7 bases line up with TRBD1. The V and J ends lost 4 bases and 8 bases, in that order; junction bases with no gene match: 6. Germline-derived CDR1 and CDR2 are SGHRS and YFSETQ. CDR3 length: 13 residues. The DNA for the CDR3 is TGCGCCAGCAGCCGACAGGGTGTGGATGAGCAGTTCTTC. It is translated as CASSRQGVDEQFF. Full variable domain (outside the CDR3, taken from reference TRBV5-1 and TRBJ2-1): KAGVTQTPRYLIKTRGQQVTLSCSPISGHRSVSWYQQTPGQGLQFLFEYFSETQRNKGNFPGRFSGRQFSNSRSEMNVSTLELGDSALYLCASSRQGVDEQFFGPGTRLTVL.

The chain is built from TRBV11-3 and TRBJ2-2, with D uncertain. The CDR3 is 14 amino acids. Trimming cost V 4 bases and J 3 bases, with 9 bases left between them. CDR1 and CDR2 from the germline V gene are SGHNT and YENEEA. The CDR3 sequence: CASSSGADTGELFF. The CDR3 DNA reads TGTGCCAGCAGCTCCGGCGCGGACACCGGGGAGCTGTTTTTT.

V is TRBV7-2 and J is TRBJ1-1; 8 bases match TRBD1. J lost 4 bases, V lost 5 bases, and 9 bases had no gene match. Germline V gene data show CDR1 as SGHTA and CDR2 as FQGNSA. This CDR3 has 15 residues. CDR3 loop: CASSLSTTGATEAFF. Written as DNA, the CDR3 is TGTGCCAGCAGCCTATCAACGACAGGGGCCACTGAAGCTTTCTTT.

The rearrangement joins TRBV7-2 to TRBJ2-1; tentatively, D is TRBD2 (6 bases). The CDR3 has 16 amino acids. Germline V gene data show CDR1 as SGHTA and CDR2 as FQGNSA. The V and J ends lost 3 bases and 7 bases respectively, with 19 bases between them. The CDR3 region is CASSFTGTSKINEQFF. The DNA for the CDR3 is TGTGCCAGCAGCTTCACCGGGACTTCCAAGATAAATGAGCAGTTCTTC.

The chain is built from TRBV11-2 and TRBJ2-5; 15 bases agree with TRBD2. Germline values: CDR1 SGHAT, CDR2 FQNNGV. The J segment lost 2 bases and the V segment lost 6 bases, leaving 4 bases of the junction unmatched. This CDR3 region has 16 residues. This chain's CDR3 is CASRRGTSGGQETQYF. The CDR3 DNA sequence: TGTGCCAGCAGACGCGGGACTAGCGGGGGGCAAGAGACCCAGTACTTC.

This clone was found a few times. This chain joins TRBV9 and TRBJ1-1, with D unclear. The CDR3 sequence is 13 residues long. V lost 0 bases and J lost 2, with 5 bases in between. The V gene's germline CDR1 is SGDLS and CDR2 YYNGEE. The CDR3 region has the DNA TGTGCCAGCAGCGTAGGGAGTAACACTGAAGCTTTCTTT. It codes for CASSVGSNTEAFF.

Comments on this clone: Mismatch with germline at one junction end may stem from a read error. This rearrangement joins TRBV7-2 to TRBJ1-1, with a tentative D call TRBD1 (5 bases). The CDR3 is 13 residues long. Germline V gene lookup returns CDR1 SGHTA and CDR2 FQGNSA. CDR3 nucleotide sequence: TGTGTCAGCGGCCGGGGGGTGGACACTGAAGCTTTCTTT. Its protein product is CVSGRGVDTEAFF.

Only a few counts were recorded for this clone. The chain links TRBV11-2 to TRBJ1-2, with D tentatively TRBD1 (6 bases). The CDR3 runs 15 residues. Germline CDR1 is SGHAT and CDR2 is FQNNGV. Trimming shortened V by 5 bases and J by 2 bases, and 15 bases separated the two germline ends. The CDR3 DNA reads as TGTGCCAGCAGCCTGTGGACAGAACCGAACTATGGCTACACCTTC. Protein product: CASSLWTEPNYGYTF.

The chain has TRBV30 and TRBJ1-6; 8 nucleotides agree with TRBD1. The CDR3 consists of 18 residues. V shed 0 bases, J shed 8 bases, and the junction held 15 bases outside the gene matches. CDR1 GTSNPN and CDR2 SVGIG come from the germline V gene (reference sequence). CDR3 sequence reads: CAWSVPLGGAGGDSPLHF. CDR3 DNA sequence: TGTGCCTGGAGTGTACCGCTCGGGGGTGCAGGGGGCGATTCACCCCTCCACTTT.

CDR3 bases: TGTGCCAGCACTCCGGGAGGTCCCACAGATACGCAGTATTTT. The encoded protein is CASTPGGPTDTQYF. J is TRBJ2-3 and V is TRBV18; 7 bases are shared with TRBD2. CDR3 length: 14 amino acids. Trimming removed 8 bases from V and 2 bases from J; junction bases left unmatched: 7. Germline V gene data show CDR1 as KGHSH and CDR2 as LQKENI.